These 20 T cell receptor beta chains came from one sample sequenced in a study of T-cell memory formation after mild COVID-19. TCRdb independently ran MiXCR on the 5' RACE reads; one entry per CDR3 protein. The sample lists approximately 180,000 distinct CDR3 sequences; approximately 16% were seen once. Sample: PBMCs or a T cell subset sorted from them (not recorded which). The source is an adult woman who had mild COVID-19 (a few samples of this study predate the infection). Cell type and time point are not known.

This rearrangement joins TRBV12-3 or TRBV12-4 to TRBJ2-1, with 8 bases fitting TRBD1. This CDR3 spans 15 amino acids. Germline trimming cut 6 bases from V and 1 base from J; bases unmatched to any gene: 5. In DNA form, the CDR3 reads TGTGCCAGCAGGACAACAGGGGGTTCCTACAATGAGCAGTTCTTC. Its protein product is CASRTTGGSYNEQFF.

This sequence joins TRBV24-1 and TRBJ1-5; 12 bases are shared with TRBD1. The junction had 6 bases not matched to a gene; V was cut back by 4 bases and J by 6 bases. The CDR3 totals 16 residues. The germline V gene has CDR1 KGHDR and CDR2 SFDVKD. Here the CDR3 DNA reads TGTGCCACCAGTGACTCTGGGACAGGGGGCGGTCAGCCCCAGCATTTT. Its translation: CATSDSGTGGGQPQHF.

The chain combines TRBV19 with TRBJ1-2, with D tentatively TRBD1 (6 bases). CDR1 is LNHDA, CDR2 SQIVND, per germline (reference sequence). There are 16 residues in the CDR3. V was pared by 5 bases and J by 1 base, with 17 bases between. This CDR3 reads CASSAYRDTNNYGYTF. For the CDR3, the DNA is TGTGCCAGTAGTGCATACCGGGACACCAATAACTATGGCTACACCTTC.

This chain uses TRBV12-3 or TRBV12-4 with TRBJ1-5, with TRBD1 matching over 8 bases. J gave up 6 bases and V 7 bases, and 8 bases lay outside the gene matches. This CDR3 has 14 amino acids. The CDR3 coding sequence is TGTGCCAGCACCCCCGAGACAGGGGTTCAGCCCCAGCATTTT. Translating it yields CASTPETGVQPQHF.

This chain links TRBV14 with TRBJ1-4, with a weak D call TRBD1 (6 bases). V was cut by 5 bases and J by 8 bases, with 21 bases left in between. Per germline, CDR1 SGHDN and CDR2 FVKESK. This CDR3 has 16 amino acids. CDR3 region: CASSTRTVRDGEKLFF. CDR3 DNA sequence: TGTGCCAGCAGCACTCGGACAGTACGGGATGGGGAAAAACTGTTTTTT.

This clonotype was counted at least ten times. The rearrangement joins TRBV6-6 to TRBJ2-7; TRBD1 might be the D (5 bases). Trimming shortened V by 7 bases and J by 0 bases, and 13 bases separated the two germline ends. The CDR3 runs 14 residues. Per the germline V gene, CDR1 is MNHNY and CDR2 is SVGAGI (reference sequence). CDR3 in amino acids: CASTETDGSYEQYF. CDR3 bases: TGTGCCAGCACGGAGACAGACGGCTCCTACGAGCAGTACTTC.

This clonotype was observed a handful of times. The chain couples TRBV20-1 to TRBJ1-1; 8 bases match TRBD1. This CDR3 spans 14 amino acids. Germline loops: CDR1 DFQATT, CDR2 SNEGSKA (reference sequence). The V gene end was trimmed by 5 bases and the J gene end by 4 bases; junction bases not matched to a gene: 9. CDR3 coding DNA: TGCAGTGCTGTAAGACCTCAGGGGGCCACTGAAGCTTTCTTT. Translation gives CSAVRPQGATEAFF.

This clonotype was seen only a few times. This chain links TRBV11-2 with TRBJ2-3, with D perhaps TRBD2 (6 bases). V lost 6 bases to trimming and J lost 0 bases, with 10 bases between them. The CDR3 totals 14 residues. Germline assignment: CDR1 SGHAT and CDR2 FQNNGV. CDR3 amino acids: CASRAGLSTDTQYF. The CDR3 nucleotides read TGTGCCAGCAGGGCGGGGCTAAGCACAGATACGCAGTATTTT.

This chain uses TRBV12-3 or TRBV12-4 with TRBJ2-7; 8 bases fit TRBD2. The CDR3 extends over 15 amino acids. V dropped 5 bases and J dropped 6; count of bases not matched to a gene: 12. For the CDR3, the DNA is TGTGCCAGCAGTCGGGGACTAGAAATCCAATTCGAGCAGTACTTC. Translated: CASSRGLEIQFEQYF.

This chain uses TRBV24-1 with TRBJ2-1, with 8 nucleotides matching TRBD2. This CDR3 has 15 residues. With V trimmed by 6 bases and J by 1 base, 4 bases remained unmatched. Germline assignment: CDR1 KGHDR and CDR2 SFDVKD. CDR3: CATSLSGTSYNEQFF. Written as DNA, the CDR3 is TGTGCCACCAGTCTTAGCGGGACTTCCTACAATGAGCAGTTCTTC.

A few counts support this clonotype. This chain uses TRBV11-1 with TRBJ2-3; a possible D gene is TRBD2 (6 bases). CDR1 SGHAT and CDR2 FQDESV come from the germline V gene (reference sequence). Trimming shortened V by 5 bases and J by 6 bases, and 18 bases separated the two germline ends. This CDR3 contains 15 residues. The CDR3 DNA reads TGTGCCAGCAGCCCCGGCATTAGCGGCTGGGATACGCAGTATTTT. Translation: CASSPGISGWDTQYF.

This rearrangement joins TRBV5-1 to TRBJ1-1, with no clear D. The ends were cut back, 1 base at V and 4 bases at J, with 11 bases in the middle. The CDR3 has 14 residues. From germline, CDR1 is SGHRS and CDR2 YFSETQ. The CDR3 DNA reads TGCGCCAGCAGCTTGTTTGCCGGGAGCACTGAAGCTTTCTTT. Amino acid sequence: CASSLFAGSTEAFF.

The chain couples TRBV12-3 or TRBV12-4 to TRBJ1-2; 7 bases fit TRBD1. The junction had 5 bases not matched to a gene; V was cut back by 2 bases and J by 8 bases. The CDR3 sequence is 13 residues long. This CDR3 is CASSLNRGGGYTF. The CDR3 bases are TGTGCCAGCAGTTTAAACAGGGGAGGAGGCTACACCTTC.

This clonotype was counted only a few times. Germline is not matched at one junction end, which may reflect a read error. The chain has TRBV4-2 and TRBJ1-5; no clear D. The CDR3 contains 14 residues. In germline, CDR1 is LGHNA, CDR2 YNFKEQ. The CDR3 sequence is CASSQAGGNQPQHF. The CDR3 DNA sequence: TGTGCCAGCAGTCAAGCCGGGGGCAATCAGCCCCAGCATTTT.

This sequence joins TRBV12-3 or TRBV12-4 and TRBJ2-3; 13 bases match TRBD2. CDR3 length equals 16 residues. Germline trimming cut 5 bases from V and 11 bases from J; bases unmatched to any gene: 13. The CDR3 loop reads CASSTGLAGVTVGQYF. In nucleotides, the CDR3 is TGTGCCAGCAGTACCGGACTAGCGGGGGTAACCGTCGGGCAGTATTTT.

The chain has TRBV7-9 and TRBJ2-1; D is undetermined. This CDR3 has 12 residues. In germline, CDR1 is SEHNR, CDR2 FQNEAQ (reference sequence). Trimming stripped 5 bases from V and 8 bases from J, with 10 bases between. The DNA for the CDR3 is TGTGCCAGCAGCCCCTCCCAATATGAGCAGTTCTTC. This translates into CASSPSQYEQFF.

Turning to this clonotype: An end of the junction differs from the germline gene, which may be a read error. This rearrangement joins TRBV5-1 to TRBJ2-7; 7 bases are shared with TRBD1. This CDR3 is built from 15 residues. CDR1 is SGHRS and CDR2 is YFSETQ in the germline V gene. In DNA, the CDR3 is TGCGCCAGCAGCTCCCCATTCAGGGGGTCCTCCGAGCAGTACTTC. This encodes CASSSPFRGSSEQYF.

The genes are TRBV7-2 and TRBJ2-2, with D hard to call. The CDR3 is made up of 14 amino acids. Germline CDR1 and CDR2: SGHTA and FQGNSA. The germline V and J ends were trimmed by 0 bases and 6 bases, with 8 bases remaining between them. CDR3: CASSLARDSGELFF. The CDR3 DNA reads TGTGCCAGCAGCTTAGCGAGAGATTCCGGGGAGCTGTTTTTT. Using reference TRBV7-2 and TRBJ2-2 for the parts outside the CDR3, the full variable domain is GAGVSQSPSNKVTEKGKDVELRCDPISGHTALYWYRQSLGQGLEFLIYFQGNSAPDKSGLPSDRFSAERTGGSVSTLTIQRTQQEDSAVYLCASSLARDSGELFFGEGSRLTVL.

This clonotype has more than one count but fewer than ten. The chain combines TRBV20-1 with TRBJ1-2, with 9 bases fitting TRBD1. Germline V CDR1 and CDR2: DFQATT, SNEGSKA (reference sequence). V lost 2 bases, J lost 7 bases, and 8 bases stayed unmatched. The CDR3 contains 14 residues. CDR3 region: CSARPGQGVGGYTF. As DNA, the CDR3 is TGCAGTGCTAGACCGGGACAGGGCGTTGGTGGCTACACCTTC.

CDR3 in DNA: TGTGCCAGCAGTATCGACAGGGGAGGAGAGCAGTACTTC. Amino acids: CASSIDRGGEQYF. V and J are TRBV7-3 and TRBJ2-7; 8 bases match TRBD1. CDR1 and CDR2 (germline): SGHTA, FQGTGA. J gave up 7 bases and V 6 bases, and 8 bases lay outside the gene matches. The CDR3 consists of 13 residues.